Shown below are 15 T cell receptor beta chains from a single sample sequenced in a study of cytomegalovirus exposure and HLA in healthy donors. Primers included in the PCR were 60 Vbeta and 13 Jbeta primers. Only in-frame clones appear in the TCRdb table, and some are missing; sequencing was by immunoSEQ multiplex PCR. The sample consists of around 98,000 clones, around 67% of them appearing once. Material: PBMCs. Receptor source: a man aged 45-65 years in good health and CMV-seronegative.

This clone has only a few counts. J is TRBJ2-1 and V is TRBV18, with 12 bases matching TRBD2. The V and J ends lost 2 bases and 10 bases, in that order; junction bases with no gene match: 9. CDR1 and CDR2 from the germline V gene are KGHSH and LQKENI. CDR3 length equals 16 residues. The CDR3, as DNA: TGTGCCAGCTCACCAACTTGGCTAGCGGGGGGGCCGGAGCAGTTCTTC. Translated, it gives CASSPTWLAGGPEQFF.

This clone was picked up one time. V and J are TRBV9 and TRBJ2-5, with 9 bases matching TRBD2. Germline V gene lookup returns CDR1 SGDLS and CDR2 YYNGEE. V was clipped by 0 bases and J by 1 base; unmatched bases: 4. This CDR3 is 16 amino acids long. The CDR3 nucleotides are TGTGCCAGCAGCGTAGTAGGTAGCGGGGGCCAAGAGACCCAGTACTTC. As protein: CASSVVGSGGQETQYF.

This chain uses TRBV27 with TRBJ2-1, with 8 bases aligning to TRBD1. Germline CDR1 is MNHEY and CDR2 is SMNVEV (reference sequence). J gave up 3 bases and V 0 bases, and 4 bases lay outside the gene matches. The CDR3 loop spans 16 amino acids. The CDR3 loop reads CASSLSLDRVYNEQFF. CDR3 bases: TGTGCCAGCAGTTTATCCTTGGACAGGGTCTACAATGAGCAGTTCTTC.

The chain links TRBV28 to TRBJ1-5; D unresolved. This CDR3 has 14 amino acids. The germline CDR1 and CDR2 sequences are MDHEN and SYDVKM. V was clipped by 7 bases and J by 5 bases, with 15 bases between them. The CDR3 is CASTPWEGHQPQHF. The CDR3 nucleotides are TGTGCCAGCACCCCGTGGGAGGGCCATCAGCCCCAGCATTTT.

The V call is TRBV10-2, the J call TRBJ2-1; TRBD2 is a possible D gene (5 bases). Germline loops: CDR1 WSHSY, CDR2 SAAADI. With 0 bases removed from V and 8 bases from J, the gap between germline ends came to 11 bases. This CDR3 has 14 amino acids. For the CDR3, the DNA is TGCGCCAGCAGTGAGTCGAAAGGGAGCGATGAGCAGTTCTTC. It encodes CASSESKGSDEQFF.

The J gene is TRBJ2-7, the V gene TRBV5-1; a possible D gene is TRBD2 (6 bases). Looked up from germline, CDR1 is SGHRS and CDR2 is YFSETQ. CDR3 length: 15 residues. The V gene lost 1 base and the J gene lost 1 base, with 12 bases spanning the gap. This chain's CDR3 is CASSLLAGTSYEQYF. The CDR3, as DNA: TGCGCCAGCAGCTTGCTGGCGGGGACTTCCTACGAGCAGTACTTC.

The V and J genes are TRBV7-2 and TRBJ1-1; TRBD1 matches at 9 bases. This CDR3 contains 13 residues. Germline CDR1 reads SGHTA; CDR2 reads FQGNSA. J lost 6 bases, V lost 4 bases, and 3 bases had no gene match. CDR3 loop: CASSSRQGAEAFF. CDR3 nucleotide sequence: TGTGCCAGCAGCTCGCGACAGGGGGCTGAAGCTTTCTTT.

The chain employs TRBV11-2 and TRBJ2-5; a possible D gene is TRBD1 (6 bases). Judging by the DNA end, TRBJ2-7 fits better; the J call may be wrong. Germline V gives CDR1 SGHAT, CDR2 FQNNGV. This CDR3 has 14 amino acids. The CDR3 DNA sequence: TGTGCCAGCAGCCGCCCGGACAGCTATTACGAGCAGTACTTC. This encodes CASSRPDSYYEQYF.

The chain links TRBV6-6 to TRBJ1-1, with TRBD1 matching 8 bases. J lost 1 base, V lost 7 bases, and 11 bases had no gene match. The length of the CDR3 is 16 residues. Germline lookup yields CDR1 MNHNY and CDR2 SVGAGI (reference sequence). The CDR3 is CASTPQAGGWNTEAFF. CDR3 nucleotides: TGTGCCAGCACCCCCCAGGCAGGGGGCTGGAACACTGAAGCTTTCTTT.

The chain is built from TRBV6-5 and TRBJ1-1; 8 bases agree with TRBD1. The junction had 4 bases not matched to a gene; V was cut back by 6 bases and J by 4 bases. Germline lookup yields CDR1 MNHEY and CDR2 SVGAGI. The CDR3 totals 13 residues. The CDR3 nucleotides read TGTGCCAGCAGACGAACAGGGGGCACTGAAGCTTTCTTT. Translation gives CASRRTGGTEAFF.

J is TRBJ2-1 and V is TRBV28, with TRBD2 matching over 9 bases. The CDR3 totals 15 residues. J lost 5 bases, V lost 2 bases, and 4 bases had no gene match. Looked up from germline, CDR1 is MDHEN and CDR2 is SYDVKM. The CDR3 nucleotides are TGTGCCAGCAGTTTAGCGGGAGGGTATCACAATGAGCAGTTCTTC. Translation: CASSLAGGYHNEQFF.

This clone was recorded a few times. The rearrangement links TRBV2 to TRBJ1-1, with D perhaps TRBD1 (5 bases). CDR3 length: 12 amino acids. The germline V gene encodes CDR1 SNHLY and CDR2 FYNNEI. CDR3 in DNA: TGTGTCCCGGGTGGGGCTAACACTGAAGCTTTCTTT. Translated, it gives CVPGGANTEAFF.

The gene calls are TRBV7-6 and TRBJ2-3; TRBD2 agrees at 13 bases. The V gene's germline CDR1 is SGHVS and CDR2 FNYEAQ. This CDR3 comprises 16 residues. J lost 4 bases, V lost 4 bases, and 5 bases had no gene match. CDR3 sequence: CASSWTSGRVADTQYF. The CDR3 DNA reads as TGTGCCAGCAGCTGGACTAGCGGGAGAGTAGCAGATACGCAGTATTTT.

The CDR3 reads CASREGAISGNTIYF. CDR3 DNA: TGCGCCAGCAGGGAGGGGGCAATCTCTGGAAACACCATATATTTT. J is TRBJ1-3 and V is TRBV5-1; TRBD1 aligns across 7 bases. The trim removed 5 bases at V and 0 bases at J, leaving 5 bases unmatched. Germline V gene sequence: CDR1 SGHRS, CDR2 YFSETQ. The CDR3 has 15 residues.

This rearrangement joins TRBV6-1 to TRBJ1-2; D gene uncertain. This CDR3 is 14 amino acids long. Trimming left V 3 bases short and J 7 bases short, with 15 bases between. Germline-derived CDR1 and CDR2 are MNHNS and SASEGT. CDR3 sequence: CASSDHVRVFGYTF. Here the CDR3 DNA reads TGTGCCAGCAGTGATCACGTGAGGGTTTTTGGCTACACCTTC.